This T cell receptor beta chain was recorded in a study of tumor-infiltrating lymphocytes in localized non-small cell lung cancer. Overall study context: The cohort mixed smokers and never-smokers, several histologies, and some post-neoadjuvant-chemotherapy samples. Study-wide findings and caveats: Only some patients had TCR sequencing, depending on available tissue.

Trimming cost V 4 bases and J 0 bases, with 13 bases left between them. Germline V gene lookup returns CDR1 MGHRA and CDR2 YSYEKL. This CDR3 has 16 amino acids. The protocol was immunoSEQ multiplex PCR, while the TCRdb copy is restricted to in-frame clones and leaves out a portion. The sample records 13,000 to 15,000 clones, 65% to 75% being singletons. A remark on this clone: Its antigen is as yet unknown.

The specimen sequenced was uninvolved lung tissue not adjacent to the tumor. The chain carries TRBV4-1 and TRBJ1-5; no definite D call. This TCR was sampled from a human donor with non-small cell lung cancer. CDR3 region: CASSLSSDHSNQPQHF. CDR3 sequence (DNA): TGCGCCAGCAGCCTAAGTTCAGACCATAGCAATCAGCCCCAGCATTTT.